This T cell receptor (beta chain) appears in the sequencing data of a study of CD8+CD57+ T cells in acquired aplastic anemia. Regarding the study as a whole: Researchers reported that CD8+ Simpson's diversity was not significantly different in patients versus controls. Both patients and controls carried the same twenty-nine CD8+ CDR3 sequences.

Investigators profiled TCR beta VDJ and CDR3 from genomic DNA template. TCRdb processed the reads anew with MiXCR; each CDR3 protein has one entry. The sample lists roughly 260,000 distinct CDR3 sequences, roughly half occurring once. With regard to this clonotype: The antigen is unknown.

For sequencing, patients were chosen who had shown expansion of CD8+CD57+ cells by flow cytometry. Patients had undergone no therapy by the time their blood was sampled. J was trimmed by 3 bases and V by 3 bases; bases with no gene match: 6. There are 15 residues in the CDR3. Germline lookup yields CDR1 KGHDR and CDR2 SFDVKD. The sequence was collected from a human donor with aplastic anemia. The V and J genes are TRBV24-1 and TRBJ2-7, with 8 bases that match TRBD1. Sequenced: sorted CD4+, CD8+, or CD8+CD57+ T cells (not recorded which) from PBMCs. CDR3 bases: TGTGCCACCAGTGATCCTAGGACAGGGATCTACGAGCAGTACTTC. Its protein product is CATSDPRTGIYEQYF.